The T cell receptor beta chain described here comes from a study of T cell changes during pregnancy in multiple sclerosis. The V end lost 0 bases, the J end lost 3 bases, and 10 bases lay between the germline ends. CDR3 length equals 14 residues. CDR1 and CDR2 (germline): SGHTS, YDEGEE. Measured with immunoSEQ multiplex PCR; TCRdb has only the in-frame clones, and not every one. The sample consists of around 92,000 clones, over 85% of them appearing once. The clonotype was recovered from a female donor with multiple sclerosis, enrolled in a pregnancy study. J is TRBJ2-7 and V is TRBV5-8; perhaps TRBD1 as D (6 bases). The material sequenced was peripheral blood, taken in the first trimester of pregnancy. The CDR3 region has the DNA TGTGCCAGCAGCTTGGAGGGGGACATCTACGAGCAGTACTTC. This encodes CASSLEGDIYEQYF.